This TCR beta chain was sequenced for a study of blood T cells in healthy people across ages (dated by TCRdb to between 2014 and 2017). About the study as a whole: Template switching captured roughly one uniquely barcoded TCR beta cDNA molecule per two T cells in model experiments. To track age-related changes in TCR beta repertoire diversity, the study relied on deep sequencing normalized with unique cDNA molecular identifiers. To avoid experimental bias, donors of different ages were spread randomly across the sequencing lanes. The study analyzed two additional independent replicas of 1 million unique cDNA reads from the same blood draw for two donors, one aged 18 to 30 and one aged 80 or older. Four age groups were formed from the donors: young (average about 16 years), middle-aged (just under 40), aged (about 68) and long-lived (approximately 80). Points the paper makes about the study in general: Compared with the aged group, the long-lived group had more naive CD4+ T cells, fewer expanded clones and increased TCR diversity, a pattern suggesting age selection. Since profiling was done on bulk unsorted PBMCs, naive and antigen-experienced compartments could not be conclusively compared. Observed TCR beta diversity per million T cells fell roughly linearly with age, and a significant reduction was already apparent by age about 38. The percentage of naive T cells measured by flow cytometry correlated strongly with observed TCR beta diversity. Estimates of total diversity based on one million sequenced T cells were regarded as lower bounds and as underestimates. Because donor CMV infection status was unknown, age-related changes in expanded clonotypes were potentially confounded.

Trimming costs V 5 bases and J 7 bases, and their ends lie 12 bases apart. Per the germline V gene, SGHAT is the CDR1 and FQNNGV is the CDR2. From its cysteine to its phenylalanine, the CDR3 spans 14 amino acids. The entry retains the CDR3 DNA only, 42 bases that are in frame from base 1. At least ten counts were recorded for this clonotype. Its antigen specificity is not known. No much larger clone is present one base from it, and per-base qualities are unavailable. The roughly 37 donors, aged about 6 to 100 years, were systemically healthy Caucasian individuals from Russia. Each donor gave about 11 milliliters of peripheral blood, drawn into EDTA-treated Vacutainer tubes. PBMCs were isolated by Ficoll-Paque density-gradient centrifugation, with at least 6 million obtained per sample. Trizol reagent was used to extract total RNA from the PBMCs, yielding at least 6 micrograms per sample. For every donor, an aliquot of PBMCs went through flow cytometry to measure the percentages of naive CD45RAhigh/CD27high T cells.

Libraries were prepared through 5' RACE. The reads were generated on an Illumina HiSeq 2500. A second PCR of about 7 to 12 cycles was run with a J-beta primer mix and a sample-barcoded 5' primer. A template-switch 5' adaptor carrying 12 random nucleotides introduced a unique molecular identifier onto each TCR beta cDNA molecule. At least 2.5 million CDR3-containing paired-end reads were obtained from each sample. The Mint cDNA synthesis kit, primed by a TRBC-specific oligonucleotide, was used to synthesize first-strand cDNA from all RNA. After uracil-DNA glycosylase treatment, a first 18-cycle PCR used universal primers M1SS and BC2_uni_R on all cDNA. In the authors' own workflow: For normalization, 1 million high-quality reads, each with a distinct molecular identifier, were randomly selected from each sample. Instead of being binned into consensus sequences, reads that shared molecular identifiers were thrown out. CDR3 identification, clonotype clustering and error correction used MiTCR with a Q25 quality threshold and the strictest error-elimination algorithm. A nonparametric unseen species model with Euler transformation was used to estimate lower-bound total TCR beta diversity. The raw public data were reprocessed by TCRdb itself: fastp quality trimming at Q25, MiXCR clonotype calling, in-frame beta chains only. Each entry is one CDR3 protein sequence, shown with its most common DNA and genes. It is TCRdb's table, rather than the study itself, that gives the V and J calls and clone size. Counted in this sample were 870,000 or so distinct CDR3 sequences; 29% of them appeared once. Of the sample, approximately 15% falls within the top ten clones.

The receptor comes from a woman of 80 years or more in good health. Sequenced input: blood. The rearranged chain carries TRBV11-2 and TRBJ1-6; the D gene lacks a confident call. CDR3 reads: CASSRHKDNSPLHF. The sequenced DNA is TGTGCCAGCAGCCGCCACAAGGACAATTCACCCCTCCACTTT.